This TCR beta chain is drawn from a study of identical twins. Points from the study as a whole: While abundant cord blood beta clonotypes carried fewer insertions, memory repertoires showed no such pattern.

cDNA molecules carried unique molecular identifiers, and template switching added a universal primer site. TCRdb re-derived calls from the 5' RACE reads in MiXCR, one entry per CDR3 protein. The top ten hold under 0.35% of the sample, which has roughly 1.6 million distinct CDR3 sequences, about 32% seen once. In regard to this clonotype: Its antigen is not known.

The V gene's germline CDR1 is SNHLY and CDR2 FYNNEI. The CDR3 is 11 residues long. J gave up 13 bases and V 6 bases, and 6 bases lay outside the gene matches. This receptor was identified in a newborn girl in good health. The chain carries TRBV2 and TRBJ2-4; the match to TRBD1 covers 7 bases. Material: cord blood. The chain's CDR3 is CASRVDREQYF. CDR3 in DNA: TGTGCCAGCAGAGTTGACAGGGAGCAGTACTTC.